A single sample gave rise to the 21 T cell receptor beta chains below, sequenced in a study of identical twins. TCRdb itself ran the 5' RACE reads through MiXCR, one entry per CDR3 protein. This sample has roughly 350,000 distinct CDR3 sequences; 9% to 15% occur once, and the top ten carry roughly 7%. The same sample was also studied in work on yellow fever vaccine responses in identical twins.

Sequenced material: CD8+ T cells sorted from blood. The source is a woman under 30 in good health.

The chain carries TRBV5-1 and TRBJ2-1; 9 nucleotides match TRBD2. Germline V lookup: CDR1 SGHRS, CDR2 YFSETQ. The CDR3 has 15 residues. After removal of 0 bases from V and 8 bases from J, the junction contained 6 bases not matched to a gene. In DNA, the CDR3 is TGCGCCAGCAGCTTGGTTGCGGGGGGGCTGGATGAGCAGTTCTTC. As protein: CASSLVAGGLDEQFF.

A few counts support this clonotype. The genes are TRBV6-5 and TRBJ1-2; unclear D gene. The V end lost 2 bases, the J end lost 3 bases, and 10 bases lay between the germline ends. CDR1 is MNHEY and CDR2 is SVGAGI in the germline V gene. The CDR3 extends over 14 amino acids. The CDR3 region has the DNA TGTGCCAGCAGTTACGGGCAGCTCGACTATGGCTACACCTTC. Translated: CASSYGQLDYGYTF.

This clonotype was seen only once. The rearrangement joins TRBV7-8 to TRBJ2-2, with unresolved D. Germline CDR1 and CDR2: SGHVS and FQNEAQ. The CDR3 sequence is 16 residues long. V dropped 3 bases and J dropped 1 base, with 12 bases sitting between them. The CDR3: CASSFRPYQNTGELFF. The CDR3 DNA reads TGTGCCAGCAGCTTCAGACCCTACCAGAACACCGGGGAGCTGTTTTTT.

This clonotype was counted many times. This sequence joins TRBV10-3 and TRBJ1-5; possibly TRBD1 for D (6 bases). CDR1 and CDR2 from the germline V gene are ENHRY and SYGVKD. V shed 0 bases and J shed 2 bases, with 17 bases lying between them. The CDR3 has 18 residues. CDR3 DNA: TGTGCCATCAGTGAGTCTTTAGTAAGGGACAATCGCAATCAGCCCCAGCATTTT. Its protein product is CAISESLVRDNRNQPQHF.

This clonotype was detected a few times. The rearrangement joins TRBV6-1 to TRBJ2-3, with TRBD2 identical over 10 bases. The CDR3 is made up of 15 amino acids. V shed 1 base and J 4 bases; nucleotides not matched to a gene: 2. CDR1 is MNHNS and CDR2 is SASEGT in the germline V gene. The chain's CDR3 is CASSEGAGGSDTQYF. The CDR3 DNA follows: TGTGCCAGCAGTGAAGGAGCGGGGGGGTCAGATACGCAGTATTTT.

There are many counts of this clonotype. The rearrangement links TRBV5-4 to TRBJ2-3; D remains ambiguous. The CDR3 is 13 residues long. The V end was cut by 0 bases, the J end by 8 bases, with 10 bases between. Germline V CDR1 and CDR2: SGHNT, YYREEE (reference sequence). This CDR3 reads CASSLVGVSTQYF. Written as DNA, the CDR3 is TGTGCCAGCAGCTTGGTTGGTGTCTCTACGCAGTATTTT.

This clonotype has only a few counts. V gene TRBV6-5 combines with J gene TRBJ1-1, with D unresolved. This CDR3 is 15 amino acids long. V dropped 1 base and J dropped 6 bases, with 15 bases sitting between them. Germline-derived CDR1 and CDR2 are MNHEY and SVGAGI. The CDR3 region is CASSYWTGGSPEAFF. CDR3 bases: TGTGCCAGCAGTTACTGGACGGGAGGCTCGCCTGAAGCTTTCTTT.

This chain joins TRBV4-1 and TRBJ2-7; 8 bases fit TRBD1. The CDR3 spans 16 residues. The germline gives CDR1 MGHRA, CDR2 YSYEKL. Trimming cost V 1 base and J 4 bases; bases outside gene matches: 9. The CDR3 spells CASSQGPRGRQYEQYV. CDR3 sequence (DNA): TGCGCCAGCAGCCAAGGTCCCAGGGGGCGACAATACGAGCAGTACGTC.

This clonotype was observed at least ten times. CDR3 residues: CASSPSGATSTDTQYF. CDR3 bases: TGTGCCAGCTCCCCCAGCGGGGCCACTAGCACAGATACGCAGTATTTT. The gene calls are TRBV12-3 or TRBV12-4 and TRBJ2-3; 7 nucleotides agree with TRBD2. This CDR3 region has 16 residues. The V segment lost 8 bases and the J segment 0 bases; nucleotides outside the gene matches: 11.

This chain uses TRBV7-2 with TRBJ2-7; the D is unclear. V lost 2 bases and J lost 3, with 11 bases in between. Germline V gene data show CDR1 as SGHTA and CDR2 as FQGNSA. This CDR3 is built from 14 residues. CDR3 DNA sequence: TGTGCCAGCAGCTTATCGGCAGAGTACTACGAGCAGTACGTC. Its translation: CASSLSAEYYEQYV.

This clonotype was recorded a few times. The chain employs TRBV6-1 and TRBJ1-1; possibly TRBD1 for D (5 bases). The CDR3 sequence is 13 residues long. Trimming removed 11 bases from V and 4 bases from J, with 17 bases in between. Per the germline V gene, CDR1 is MNHNS and CDR2 is SASEGT. The CDR3 loop is CAASVPGGTEAFF. The CDR3 DNA sequence: TGTGCCGCCTCAGTCCCGGGGGGCACTGAAGCTTTCTTT.

CDR3 protein: CASSQDLVDRGSRGYF. In DNA form, the CDR3 reads TGCGCCAGCAGCCAAGATCTGGTGGACAGGGGCTCCCGGGGGTACTTC. This chain joins TRBV4-1 and TRBJ2-4; TRBD1 matches 9 bases. Trimming at V came to 0 bases and at J to 15 bases, leaving 15 bases not matched to a gene. There are 16 residues in the CDR3. Germline CDR1 reads MGHRA; CDR2 reads YSYEKL.

The chain has TRBV27 and TRBJ1-1, with D uncertain. V was pared by 6 bases and J by 0 bases, with 11 bases between. The CDR3 runs 14 residues. The V gene's germline CDR1 is MNHEY and CDR2 SMNVEV (reference sequence). CDR3 nucleotides: TGTGCCAGCAGACCTGGGCGTTTGAACACTGAAGCTTTCTTT. Translating it yields CASRPGRLNTEAFF.

In its sample, this clonotype was seen a few times. The chain has TRBV14 and TRBJ2-1; 8 nucleotides match TRBD2. V lost 0 bases, J lost 0 bases, and 7 bases stayed unmatched. Germline CDR1 is SGHDN and CDR2 is FVKESK. The CDR3 runs 18 residues. DNA of the CDR3: TGTGCCAGCAGCCAAGATAGGAGCGGGGGTTTCTCCTACAATGAGCAGTTCTTC. Encoded protein: CASSQDRSGGFSYNEQFF.

The sample holds a few counts of this clonotype. CDR3 residues: CASRGERDRASTDTQYF. The CDR3 coding sequence is TGTGCCAGCAGGGGAGAAAGGGACAGGGCTAGCACAGATACGCAGTATTTT. The chain has TRBV2 and TRBJ2-3, with TRBD1 identical over 9 bases. V trimming: 6 bases; J trimming: 0 bases; junction bases outside the gene matches: 10. CDR1 and CDR2 (germline): SNHLY, FYNNEI. CDR3 length: 17 residues.

This clonotype was seen a few times. CDR3 DNA sequence: TGCAGTGCTTTGTCACAGGGGGAGGTATTCTACGAGCAGTACTTC. As protein: CSALSQGEVFYEQYF. The rearrangement joins TRBV20-1 to TRBJ2-7; TRBD1 aligns across 8 bases. The CDR3 has 15 amino acids. V lost 5 bases to trimming and J lost 3 bases; unmatched junction nucleotides: 12. The germline gives CDR1 DFQATT, CDR2 SNEGSKA (reference sequence).

The chain couples TRBV25-1 to TRBJ2-1; D is possibly TRBD1 or TRBD2 (5 bases each). Trimming stripped 4 bases from V and 8 bases from J, with 9 bases between. CDR1 MGHDK and CDR2 SYGVNS come from the germline V gene. The CDR3 covers 12 residues. The CDR3 loop reads CASSVLGDEQFF. DNA for the CDR3: TGTGCCAGCAGTGTGTTGGGGGATGAGCAGTTCTTC.

The chain couples TRBV4-1 to TRBJ2-6, with 8 bases matching TRBD1. This CDR3 contains 18 residues. Trimming removed 6 bases from V and 0 bases from J; junction bases left unmatched: 10. Germline loops: CDR1 MGHRA, CDR2 YSYEKL. In DNA form, the CDR3 reads TGCGCCAGCAGTGAAGACAGGGGCCACTTCTCTGGGGCCAACGTCCTGACTTTC. It codes for CASSEDRGHFSGANVLTF.

V usage is TRBV20-1 and J usage is TRBJ2-7, with D possibly matching TRBD1 (5 bases). V gave up 3 bases and J gave up 4 bases, with 7 bases separating them. This CDR3 region has 11 residues. Germline CDR1 is DFQATT and CDR2 is SNEGSKA (reference sequence). In DNA, the CDR3 is TGCAGTGCTAGGAAGGGGTACGAGCAGTACTTC. Its translation is CSARKGYEQYF.

This clonotype turned up a few times. The gene calls are TRBV4-1 and TRBJ2-3, with a tentative D call TRBD2 (6 bases). The germline CDR1 and CDR2 sequences are MGHRA and YSYEKL. With 7 bases removed from V and 0 bases from J, the gap between germline ends came to 17 bases. The CDR3 loop spans 16 amino acids. The CDR3 sequence is CASTQSGTASTDTQYF. The CDR3 region has the DNA TGCGCCAGCACACAATCCGGGACTGCTAGCACAGATACGCAGTATTTT.

This clonotype was counted many times. The V and J genes are TRBV5-1 and TRBJ2-1; TRBD2 matches at 14 bases. The CDR3 length is 17 residues. J was trimmed by 5 bases and V by 2 bases; bases with no gene match: 6. CDR1 is SGHRS and CDR2 is YFSETQ in the germline V gene. The CDR3 reads CASSFGLAGGGNNEQFF. The CDR3 DNA reads as TGCGCCAGCAGCTTCGGACTAGCGGGAGGAGGAAACAATGAGCAGTTCTTC.